Presented here are 8 T cell receptor beta chains from one specimen sequenced in a study of beta chain features in type 1 diabetes (dated by TCRdb to 2016 to 2019). General study outcomes and caveats: In all four CD4+ subsets, TCRB CDR3 length was moderately but significantly shorter in type 1 diabetes patients.

Receptors were amplified or captured by the immunoSEQ multiplex PCR assay. The entire isolated RNA was reverse transcribed using the High Capacity cDNA Reverse Transcription Kit, and thus expressed TCRB transcripts were sequenced. Not all clones reach the TCRdb copy of this immuneACCESS table, which keeps in-frame sequences only. Checked studies attribute under half of the gap to unresolved V genes and leave the rest unexplained. In this sample the table shows more than 55,000 clones, roughly 52% of which occur a single time. The ten most abundant clones make up 2.6% of the sample. These receptors have no known antigen. Sequencing input: Tregs from blood. The cell subset or site label, as the study defines it: regulatory CD4+ T cells. The receptors were sampled from a woman aged 40 to 55 with type 1 diabetes.

In this sample, this clone turned up a few times. The chain carries TRBV7-2 and TRBJ2-7; possibly TRBD2 for D (6 bases). The V gene's germline CDR1 is SGHTA and CDR2 FQGNSA. CDR3 size: 15 residues. V lost 6 bases and J lost 1, with 16 bases in between. CDR3 residues: CASSPRRDLSYEQYF. The CDR3 DNA follows: TGTGCCAGCAGTCCCCGCCGGGACTTGTCCTACGAGCAGTACTTC.

The chain couples TRBV19 to TRBJ1-1; 7 bases line up with TRBD1. V lost 0 bases and J lost 4; bases outside the gene matches: 2. The germline V gene encodes CDR1 LNHDA and CDR2 SQIVND (reference sequence). The CDR3 covers 14 residues. CDR3 residues: CASSIETGTTEAFF. CDR3 in DNA: TGTGCCAGTAGTATAGAGACAGGGACCACTGAAGCTTTCTTT.

The gene calls are TRBV5-1 and TRBJ2-3; 9 nucleotides align to TRBD2. Germline loops: CDR1 SGHRS, CDR2 YFSETQ. The CDR3 contains 16 residues. J was trimmed by 5 bases and V by 7 bases; bases with no gene match: 14. In DNA, the CDR3 is TGCGCCAGCGCGTCCTTCGTTGCGGGGGGGCAAGATACGCAGTATTTT. Translating it yields CASASFVAGGQDTQYF. The variable domain in full, with the rest retrieved from reference TRBV5-1 and TRBJ2-3, is KAGVTQTPRYLIKTRGQQVTLSCSPISGHRSVSWYQQTPGQGLQFLFEYFSETQRNKGNFPGRFSGRQFSNSRSEMNVSTLELGDSALYLCASASFVAGGQDTQYFGPGTRLTVL.

This clone has more than one count but fewer than ten. The rearrangement uses TRBV15 and TRBJ1-5, with D possibly being TRBD1 (5 bases). V lost 0 bases to trimming and J lost 4 bases, with 10 bases between them. Germline-derived CDR1 and CDR2 are LNHNV and YYDKDF (reference sequence). The CDR3 consists of 15 residues. CDR3 protein: CATSRDGEGNQPQHF. CDR3 bases: TGTGCCACCAGCAGAGATGGGGAGGGGAATCAGCCCCAGCATTTT.

This clone was observed a few times. This chain uses TRBV28 with TRBJ1-4, with TRBD1 matching 9 bases. The V and J ends lost 5 bases and 8 bases, in that order; junction bases with no gene match: 9. The CDR3 loop spans 15 amino acids. The V gene's germline CDR1 is MDHEN and CDR2 SYDVKM. CDR3 residues: CASSGAGQGTEKLFF. CDR3 DNA: TGTGCCAGCAGTGGGGCCGGACAGGGGACGGAAAAACTGTTTTTT.

The chain employs TRBV5-1 and TRBJ2-7; 10 positions match TRBD2. The CDR3 is 15 amino acids. V dropped 0 bases and J dropped 3; count of bases not matched to a gene: 3. Germline values: CDR1 SGHRS, CDR2 YFSETQ. This CDR3 reads CASSLEGTSVYEQYF. The CDR3 DNA follows: TGCGCCAGCAGCTTGGAGGGGACTAGCGTCTACGAGCAGTACTTC.

This clone was counted only a few times. The rearrangement links TRBV7-2 to TRBJ2-1; D possibly corresponds to TRBD2 (6 bases). This CDR3 is built from 16 residues. V was trimmed by 1 base and J by 8 bases, leaving 18 bases between them. Per germline, CDR1 SGHTA and CDR2 FQGNSA. CDR3 residues: CASSLELNRGGDEQFF. CDR3 DNA sequence: TGTGCCAGCAGCTTAGAATTGAACCGTGGAGGGGATGAGCAGTTCTTC.

This clone was counted only a few times. This chain uses TRBV19 with TRBJ1-2, with 10 bases fitting TRBD1. The CDR3 contains 15 residues. CDR1 and CDR2 (germline): LNHDA, SQIVND (reference sequence). The ends lost 6 bases at V and 0 bases at J; junction bases unmatched: 4. The CDR3 reads CASSRTGGPNYGYTF. The CDR3 DNA is TGTGCCAGTAGCCGGACAGGGGGGCCTAACTATGGCTACACCTTC.